The source of this TCR beta chain is a study of graft-versus-host responses after intestinal transplantation. Across the study: Induction with anti-thymocyte globulin, then tacrolimus and steroids for roughly 3 years, was given to all recipients.

Points from the study as a whole: Allografts of one patient group, those with graft-donor T cell macrochimerism, had high graft-versus-host to host-versus-graft clonal ratios. GvH clones surfaced in recipient marrow, some emerging earlier in ileum or blood. Early post-transplant HvG declines were associated with peak circulating GvH clone levels.

The method was immunoSEQ multiplex PCR; TCRdb's version includes in-frame clones alone and lacks a portion of them. Among some 90,000 clones, over 80% were seen once, and the ten largest hold 0.45% to 0.55%. V lost 5 bases and J 2 bases, leaving 13 bases between the germline ends. CDR3 length: 14 amino acids. Looked up from germline, CDR1 is MNHEY and CDR2 is SMNVEV (reference sequence). A remark on this clone: The antigen is not known.

The receptor was derived from a human donor who received an intestinal transplant. The sample consisted of unstimulated CD8+ T cells sorted from spleen or lymph node cells, taken before intestinal transplant. The V call is TRBV27, the J call TRBJ2-7; D is possibly TRBD1 (5 bases). CDR3 coding DNA: TGTGCCAGCAGTCTCCTAGGGGTCACCTACGAGCAGTACTTC. Its protein product is CASSLLGVTYEQYF.